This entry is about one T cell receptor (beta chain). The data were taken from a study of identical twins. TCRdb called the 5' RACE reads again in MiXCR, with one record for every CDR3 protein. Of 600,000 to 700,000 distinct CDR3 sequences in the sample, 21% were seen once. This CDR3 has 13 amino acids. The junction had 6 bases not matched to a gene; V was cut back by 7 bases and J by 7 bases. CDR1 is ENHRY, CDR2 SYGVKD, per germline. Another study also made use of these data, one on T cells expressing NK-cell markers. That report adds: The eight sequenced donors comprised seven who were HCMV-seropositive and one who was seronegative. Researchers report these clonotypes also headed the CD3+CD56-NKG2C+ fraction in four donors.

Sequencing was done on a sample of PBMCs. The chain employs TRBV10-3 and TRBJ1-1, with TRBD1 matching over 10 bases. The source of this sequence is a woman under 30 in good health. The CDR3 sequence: CAIKTGGQSEAFF. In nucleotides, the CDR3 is TGTGCCATCAAGACAGGGGGCCAGAGTGAAGCTTTCTTT.